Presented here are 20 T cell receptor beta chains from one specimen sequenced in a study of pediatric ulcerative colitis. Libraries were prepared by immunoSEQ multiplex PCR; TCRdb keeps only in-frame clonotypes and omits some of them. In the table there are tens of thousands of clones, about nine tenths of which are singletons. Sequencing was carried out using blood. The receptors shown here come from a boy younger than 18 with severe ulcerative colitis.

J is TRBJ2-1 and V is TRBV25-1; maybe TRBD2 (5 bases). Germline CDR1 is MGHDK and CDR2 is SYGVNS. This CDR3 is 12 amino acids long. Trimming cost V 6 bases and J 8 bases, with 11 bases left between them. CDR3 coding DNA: TGTGCCAGCAGCAACCCCGGGGATGAGCAGTTCTTC. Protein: CASSNPGDEQFF.

CDR3 amino acids: CASSLEGGPGQQETQYF. As DNA, the CDR3 is TGTGCCAGCAGCTTGGAGGGGGGGCCCGGCCAACAAGAGACCCAGTACTTC. The chain is built from TRBV5-6 and TRBJ2-5; maybe TRBD2 (7 bases). V was shortened by 0 bases and J by 2 bases, with 17 bases between the two germline ends. The CDR3 covers 17 residues. Per germline, CDR1 SGHDT and CDR2 YYEEEE.

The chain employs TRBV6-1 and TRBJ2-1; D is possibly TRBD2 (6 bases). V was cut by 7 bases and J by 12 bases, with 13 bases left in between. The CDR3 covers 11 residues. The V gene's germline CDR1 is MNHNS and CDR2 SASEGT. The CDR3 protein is CASTGLPGQFF. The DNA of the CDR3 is TGTGCCAGCACAGGACTACCCGGGCAGTTCTTC.

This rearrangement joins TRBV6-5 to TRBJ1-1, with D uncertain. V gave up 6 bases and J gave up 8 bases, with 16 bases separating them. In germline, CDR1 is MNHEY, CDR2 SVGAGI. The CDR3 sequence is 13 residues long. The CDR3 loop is CASRSTNQMEAFF. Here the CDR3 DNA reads TGTGCCAGCAGGTCGACAAACCAGATGGAAGCTTTCTTT.

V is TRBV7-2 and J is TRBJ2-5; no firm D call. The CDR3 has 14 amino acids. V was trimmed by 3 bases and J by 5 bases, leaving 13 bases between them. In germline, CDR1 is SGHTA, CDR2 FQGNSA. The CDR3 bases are TGTGCCAGCAGCTTGGGTCTAGGCACCGAGACCCAGTACTTC. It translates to CASSLGLGTETQYF. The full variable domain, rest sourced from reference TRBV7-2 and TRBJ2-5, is GAGVSQSPSNKVTEKGKDVELRCDPISGHTALYWYRQSLGQGLEFLIYFQGNSAPDKSGLPSDRFSAERTGGSVSTLTIQRTQQEDSAVYLCASSLGLGTETQYFGPGTRLLVL.

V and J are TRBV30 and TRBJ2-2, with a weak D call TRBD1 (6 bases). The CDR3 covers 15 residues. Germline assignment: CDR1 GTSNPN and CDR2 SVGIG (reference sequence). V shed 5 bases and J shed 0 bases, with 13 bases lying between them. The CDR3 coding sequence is TGTGCCTGGGACCCGACAGGAGCGAACACCGGGGAGCTGTTTTTT. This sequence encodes CAWDPTGANTGELFF.

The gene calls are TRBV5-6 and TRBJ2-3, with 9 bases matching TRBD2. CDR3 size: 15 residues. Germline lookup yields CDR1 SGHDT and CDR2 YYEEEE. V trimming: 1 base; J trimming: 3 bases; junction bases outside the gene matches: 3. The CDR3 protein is CASSLPSGKTDTQYF. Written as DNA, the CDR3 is TGTGCCAGCAGCTTGCCTAGCGGGAAGACAGATACGCAGTATTTT.

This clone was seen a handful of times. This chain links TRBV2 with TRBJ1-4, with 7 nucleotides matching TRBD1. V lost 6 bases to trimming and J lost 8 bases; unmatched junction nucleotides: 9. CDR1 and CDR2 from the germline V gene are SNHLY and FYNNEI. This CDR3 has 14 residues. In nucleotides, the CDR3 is TGTGCCAGCAGATACTTGACAGGGCCGGAAAAACTGTTTTTT. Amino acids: CASRYLTGPEKLFF. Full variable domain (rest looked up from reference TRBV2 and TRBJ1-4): EPEVTQTPSHQVTQMGQEVILRCVPISNHLYFYWYRQILGQKVEFLVSFYNNEISEKSEIFDDQFSVERPDGSNFTLKIRSTKLEDSAMYFCASRYLTGPEKLFFGSGTQLSVL.

In DNA, the CDR3 is TGTGCCAGCACATTGACAGGTGAACCTGGGTCCTACACCGGGGAGCTGTTTTTT. Translated, it gives CASTLTGEPGSYTGELFF. The J gene is TRBJ2-2, the V gene TRBV2; TRBD1 is a possible D gene (6 bases). V lost 7 bases, J lost 3 bases, and 24 bases lay in between. This CDR3 region has 18 residues. Germline V gene sequence: CDR1 SNHLY, CDR2 FYNNEI. Together with reference TRBV2 and TRBJ2-2, the CDR3 gives the full variable domain: EPEVTQTPSHQVTQMGQEVILRCVPISNHLYFYWYRQILGQKVEFLVSFYNNEISEKSEIFDDQFSVERPDGSNFTLKIRSTKLEDSAMYFCASTLTGEPGSYTGELFFGEGSRLTVL.

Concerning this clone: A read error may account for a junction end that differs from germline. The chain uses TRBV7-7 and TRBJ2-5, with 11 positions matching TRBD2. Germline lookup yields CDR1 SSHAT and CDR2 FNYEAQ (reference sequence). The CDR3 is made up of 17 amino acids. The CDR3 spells CASSSLAGGVCQETQYF. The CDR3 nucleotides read TGTGCTAGCAGCTCTTTAGCGGGAGGGGTGTGCCAAGAGACCCAGTACTTC.

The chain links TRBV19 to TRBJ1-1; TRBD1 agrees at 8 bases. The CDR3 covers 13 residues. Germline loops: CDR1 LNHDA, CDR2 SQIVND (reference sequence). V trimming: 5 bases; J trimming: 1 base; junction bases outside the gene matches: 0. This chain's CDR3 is CASSQGANTEAFF. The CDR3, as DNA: TGTGCCAGTAGTCAGGGGGCGAACACTGAAGCTTTCTTT.

CDR3 sequence: CASSEEVYYGYTF. The CDR3 region has the DNA TGTGCCAGCAGTGAAGAAGTGTACTATGGCTACACCTTC. The J gene is TRBJ1-2, the V gene TRBV6-1; D gene ambiguous. This CDR3 is built from 13 residues. V lost 1 base to trimming and J lost 3 bases, with 6 bases between them. Germline V gives CDR1 MNHNS, CDR2 SASEGT.

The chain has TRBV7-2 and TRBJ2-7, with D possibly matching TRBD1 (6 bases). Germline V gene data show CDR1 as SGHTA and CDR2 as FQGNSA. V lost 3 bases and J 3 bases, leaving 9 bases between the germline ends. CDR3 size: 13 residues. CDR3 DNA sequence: TGTGCCAGCAGCTTTCAGGGGAACTACGAGCAGTACTTC. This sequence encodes CASSFQGNYEQYF.

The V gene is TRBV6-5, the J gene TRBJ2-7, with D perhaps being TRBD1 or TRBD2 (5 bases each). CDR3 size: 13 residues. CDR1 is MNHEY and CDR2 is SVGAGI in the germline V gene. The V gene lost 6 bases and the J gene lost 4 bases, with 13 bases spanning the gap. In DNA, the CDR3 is TGTGCCAGCAGCCTTCGGGACGGTTACGAGCAGTACTTC. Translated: CASSLRDGYEQYF.

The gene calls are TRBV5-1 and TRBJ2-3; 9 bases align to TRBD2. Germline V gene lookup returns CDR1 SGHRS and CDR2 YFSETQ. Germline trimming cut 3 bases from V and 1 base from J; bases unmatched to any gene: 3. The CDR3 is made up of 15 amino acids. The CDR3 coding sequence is TGCGCCAGCAGCTACTCTAGCGGGGGCACAGATACGCAGTATTTT. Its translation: CASSYSSGGTDTQYF.

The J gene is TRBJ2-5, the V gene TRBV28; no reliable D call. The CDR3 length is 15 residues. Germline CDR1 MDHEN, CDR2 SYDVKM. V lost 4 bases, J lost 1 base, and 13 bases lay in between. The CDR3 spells CASSYVSWTQETQYF. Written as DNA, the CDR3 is TGTGCCAGCAGTTACGTAAGCTGGACCCAAGAGACCCAGTACTTC.

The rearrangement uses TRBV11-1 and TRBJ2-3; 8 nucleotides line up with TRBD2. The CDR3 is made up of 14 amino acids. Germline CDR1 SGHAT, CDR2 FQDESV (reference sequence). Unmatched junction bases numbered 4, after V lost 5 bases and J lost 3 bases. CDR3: CASSDSGSTDTQYF. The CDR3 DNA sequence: TGTGCCAGCAGCGACAGCGGGAGTACAGATACGCAGTATTTT. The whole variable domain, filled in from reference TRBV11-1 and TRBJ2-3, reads EAEVAQSPRYKITEKSQAVAFWCDPISGHATLYWYRQILGQGPELLVQFQDESVVDDSQLPKDRFSAERLKGVDSTLKIQPAELGDSAMYLCASSDSGSTDTQYFGPGTRLTVL.

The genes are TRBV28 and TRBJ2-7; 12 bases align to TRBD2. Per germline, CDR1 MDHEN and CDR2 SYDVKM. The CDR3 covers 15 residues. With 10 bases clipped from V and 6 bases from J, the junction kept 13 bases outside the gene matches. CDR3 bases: TGTGCCACAATCCCCCGACTAGCGGGAGAAGGCGAGCAGTACTTC. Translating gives CATIPRLAGEGEQYF. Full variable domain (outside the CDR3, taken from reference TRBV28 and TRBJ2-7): DVKVTQSSRYLVKRTGEKVFLECVQDMDHENMFWYRQDPGLGLRLIYFSYDVKMKEKGDIPEGYSVSREKKERFSLILESASTNQTSMYLCATIPRLAGEGEQYFGPGTRLTVT.

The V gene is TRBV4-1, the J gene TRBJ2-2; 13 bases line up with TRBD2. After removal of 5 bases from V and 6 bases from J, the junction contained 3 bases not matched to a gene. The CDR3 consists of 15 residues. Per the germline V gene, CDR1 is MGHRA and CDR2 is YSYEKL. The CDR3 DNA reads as TGCGCCAGCAGCACACTAGCGGGAGGGCCCGGGGAGCTGTTTTTT. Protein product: CASSTLAGGPGELFF.

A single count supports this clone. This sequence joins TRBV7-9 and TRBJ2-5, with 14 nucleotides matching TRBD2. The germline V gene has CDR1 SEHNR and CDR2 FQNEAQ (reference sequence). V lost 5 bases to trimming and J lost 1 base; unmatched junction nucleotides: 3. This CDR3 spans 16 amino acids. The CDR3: CASSPGTSGSQETQYF. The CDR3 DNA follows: TGTGCCAGCAGCCCCGGGACTAGCGGGAGCCAAGAGACCCAGTACTTC.